This T cell receptor beta chain was identified in a study of T-cell memory formation after mild COVID-19. For the study at large: The two donors had largely donor-specific TCR clusters. Findings and limits, study-wide: Clones that contracted from day 15 to 85 were balanced CD4/CD8, while later expanders leaned CD4+.

In germline, CDR1 is LGHNA, CDR2 YNFKEQ. V gave up 1 base and J gave up 2 bases, with 15 bases separating them. This CDR3 region has 17 residues. This clonotype turned up a few times. As yet, its antigen is unknown. 5'RACE primed at constant segments yielded TCR alpha and TCR beta cDNA libraries bearing sample barcodes and UMIs. TCRdb passed the 5' RACE reads through MiXCR, listing each CDR3 protein once. Of about 270,000 distinct CDR3 sequences in the sample, 16% were seen once. Sequencing input: PBMCs or a T cell subset sorted from them (not recorded which). The TCR was taken from a young man who had mild COVID-19 (a few samples of this study predate the infection). Cell type and time point are not known. The rearrangement uses TRBV4-2 and TRBJ1-5; weak D call: TRBD1 (5 bases). CDR3 sequence: CASSQAMGVSGNQPQHF. The CDR3 region has the DNA TGTGCCAGCAGCCAAGCCATGGGGGTTAGTGGCAATCAGCCCCAGCATTTT.